Following are 27 T cell receptor beta chains from one sample sequenced in a study of Graves' ophthalmopathy and Graves' hyperthyroidism. The sequenced template was RNA, covering the TCR beta CDR3 region. Following a first-round RT-PCR that used HTBI primers, a second-round multiplex PCR was carried out. One entry per CDR3 protein, called by TCRdb with MiXCR from the multiplex PCR reads. The sample records 620,000 or so distinct CDR3 sequences, 22% being singletons. The sequenced sample was peripheral blood. Every receptor here comes from a woman younger than 30 with stable Graves' hyperthyroidism. Some clones in this sample may be carry-over from other donors' samples.

The chain carries TRBV12-3 or TRBV12-4 and TRBJ2-7; 10 bases map to TRBD1. The CDR3 length is 17 residues. V gave up 6 bases and J gave up 5 bases; unmatched junction bases: 16. In DNA, the CDR3 is TGTGCCAGCAGATTCGCCCGTGGGGGACAGGGGTCCCACGAGCAGTACTTC. Translating it yields CASRFARGGQGSHEQYF.

This clonotype was seen a handful of times. This chain connects TRBV20-1 to TRBJ2-7, with unresolved D. The germline gives CDR1 DFQATT, CDR2 SNEGSKA (reference sequence). The CDR3 covers 12 residues. Trimming removed 3 bases from V and 6 bases from J, with 12 bases in between. The CDR3 is CSARDRTGEQYF. The CDR3 DNA is TGCAGTGCTAGGGACCGGACGGGCGAGCAGTACTTC.

The genes are TRBV19 and TRBJ2-7; D is perhaps TRBD2 (5 bases). The length of the CDR3 is 14 residues. From germline, CDR1 is LNHDA and CDR2 SQIVND (reference sequence). Trimming left V 5 bases short and J 4 bases short, with 15 bases between. CDR3 coding DNA: TGTGCCAGTAGTGTCGCCGGGATCCAGTACGAGCAGTACTTC. Translation: CASSVAGIQYEQYF.

In regard to this clonotype: A much bigger clone sits one base away, suggesting this may be a read error. This chain connects TRBV27 to TRBJ1-1; D gene ambiguous. CDR1 is MNHEY and CDR2 is SMNVEV in the germline V gene (reference sequence). The CDR3 totals 13 residues. CDR3 sequence (DNA): TGTGCCTGCAGTGACCGATTCGGGACTGAAGCTTTCTTT. The encoded protein is CACSDRFGTEAFF.

This clonotype was observed many times. The chain is built from TRBV29-1 and TRBJ1-2; D is possibly TRBD1 (5 bases). Germline CDR1 reads SQVTM; CDR2 reads ANQGSEA. The V end lost 7 bases, the J end lost 2 bases, and 11 bases lay between the germline ends. This CDR3 comprises 12 residues. CDR3: CSADSTNYGYTF. In DNA, the CDR3 is TGCAGCGCAGACAGCACAAACTATGGCTACACCTTC. The full variable domain, completed using reference TRBV29-1 and TRBJ1-2, is SAVISQKPSRDICQRGTSLTIQCQVDSQVTMMFWYRQQPGQSLTLIATANQGSEATYESGFVIDKFPISRPNLTFSTLTVSNMSPEDSSIYLCSADSTNYGYTFGSGTRLTVV.

This clonotype came up many times. The chain carries TRBV28 and TRBJ2-7; 8 bases line up with TRBD2. This CDR3 region has 15 residues. The V gene end was trimmed by 6 bases and the J gene end by 4 bases; junction bases not matched to a gene: 11. The V gene's germline CDR1 is MDHEN and CDR2 SYDVKM. In DNA form, the CDR3 reads TGTGCCAGCAGCTCAGGTGGAAGCGGGAGTTACGAGCAGTACTTC. This gives the protein CASSSGGSGSYEQYF.

The V and J genes are TRBV24-1 and TRBJ2-2; 11 bases align to TRBD2. CDR3 size: 17 residues. Per germline, CDR1 KGHDR and CDR2 SFDVKD. The V and J ends lost 3 bases and 6 bases, in that order; junction bases with no gene match: 8. The CDR3 spells CATSDALGLAAAGELFF. The CDR3 nucleotides are TGTGCCACCAGTGATGCCTTGGGACTAGCGGCCGCCGGGGAGCTGTTTTTT.

In this sample, this clonotype turned up many times. The chain uses TRBV12-3 or TRBV12-4 and TRBJ2-2; 10 bases line up with TRBD1. This CDR3 spans 16 amino acids. V dropped 5 bases and J dropped 5; count of bases not matched to a gene: 8. The CDR3 loop reads CASSTRGTGVTGELFF. DNA of the CDR3: TGTGCCAGCAGTACCCGAGGGACAGGGGTGACCGGGGAGCTGTTTTTT.

In regard to this clonotype: A junction boundary mismatches the germline segment, possibly from a read error. J is TRBJ1-3 and V is TRBV6-7; 7 nucleotides line up with TRBD1. TRBV6-7 is flagged as an ORF with uncertain function. The CDR3 covers 18 residues. Here the CDR3 DNA reads TGTGCTAGCAGTTACCTACCGAAGGACAGGAACTCTGGAAACACCATATGTTTT. Translating gives CASSYLPKDRNSGNTICF.

Only a few counts were recorded for this clonotype. The rearrangement joins TRBV15 to TRBJ1-1; the D is unclear. Germline V gene sequence: CDR1 LNHNV, CDR2 YYDKDF (reference sequence). Trimming stripped 0 bases from V and 1 base from J, with 12 bases between. The CDR3 loop spans 16 amino acids. The CDR3 here is CATSRDRRPRNTEAFF. CDR3 DNA: TGTGCCACCAGCAGAGATCGGCGGCCCAGGAACACTGAAGCTTTCTTT.

This clonotype has a count of ten or more. V usage is TRBV20-1 and J usage is TRBJ1-1; D unclear. The CDR3 runs to 14 residues. The ends were cut back, 3 bases at V and 0 bases at J, with 11 bases in the middle. Germline V gene data show CDR1 as DFQATT and CDR2 as SNEGSKA (reference sequence). CDR3 nucleotides: TGCAGTGCTAGTGGGTCAGAAATGAACACTGAAGCTTTCTTT. Amino acids: CSASGSEMNTEAFF.

This clonotype has a count of ten or more. This rearrangement joins TRBV12-3 or TRBV12-4 to TRBJ2-7; D gene ambiguous. The CDR3 sequence is 15 residues long. Trimming stripped 6 bases from V and 4 bases from J, with 19 bases between. The CDR3 DNA reads TGTGCCAGCAGCACATTCACGGGCAGAGATTACGAGCAGTACTTC. Translating it yields CASSTFTGRDYEQYF.

This clonotype occurred once. A read error may account for a junction end that differs from germline. The chain recombines TRBV5-1 with TRBJ2-5, with D unclear. CDR1 SGHRS and CDR2 YFSETQ come from the germline V gene. The CDR3 totals 13 residues. The CDR3 DNA reads as TGTGCCAGCAGCACCGCGGCCCAAGAGACCCAGTACTTC. This translates into CASSTAAQETQYF. The entire variable domain, with the rest obtained from reference TRBV5-1 and TRBJ2-5, is as follows: KAGVTQTPRYLIKTRGQQVTLSCSPISGHRSVSWYQQTPGQGLQFLFEYFSETQRNKGNFPGRFSGRQFSNSRSEMNVSTLELGDSALYLCASSTAAQETQYFGPGTRLLVL.

In the case of this clonotype: One end of the junction is discordant with germline, which a read error may explain. The chain has TRBV11-2 and TRBJ2-4; 9 positions agree with TRBD1. The germline V gene encodes CDR1 SGHAT and CDR2 FQNNGV. The CDR3 consists of 16 residues. The CDR3 region has the DNA TGTGCCAGCAGCTTCGGGACAGGGAAAAGGGGAAACATTAAGTACTTC. Its protein is CASSFGTGKRGNIKYF.

This clonotype showed up many times. The CDR3 bases are TGTGCCACCAGCAGGGCCGGGGGAGCGGGATTTGGCGAGCAGTACTTC. It codes for CATSRAGGAGFGEQYF. The chain carries TRBV15 and TRBJ2-7, with 7 bases identical to TRBD2. Germline trimming cut 3 bases from V and 6 bases from J; bases unmatched to any gene: 14. The CDR3 consists of 16 residues. Per the germline V gene, CDR1 is LNHNV and CDR2 is YYDKDF (reference sequence).

This clonotype was found a few times. The chain carries TRBV19 and TRBJ2-7; 7 positions match TRBD1. The CDR3 has 15 residues. Losses at the gene ends were 6 bases for V and 3 bases for J; bases not matched to a gene: 11. Germline V gene data show CDR1 as LNHDA and CDR2 as SQIVND (reference sequence). CDR3 nucleotides: TGTGCCAGTAGCCCCACAGGGGACCTGTTCTACGAGCAGTACTTC. This gives the protein CASSPTGDLFYEQYF.

In this sample, this clonotype turned up many times. The chain has TRBV5-1 and TRBJ2-7, with 7 bases fitting TRBD1. Germline V gives CDR1 SGHRS, CDR2 YFSETQ. V shed 0 bases, J shed 2 bases, and the junction held 5 bases outside the gene matches. This CDR3 is built from 15 residues. The CDR3 DNA sequence: TGCGCCAGCAGCTTGGGTGGGACAGCAACCTACGAGCAGTACTTC. The encoded protein is CASSLGGTATYEQYF.

The chain has TRBV12-3 or TRBV12-4 and TRBJ1-1; TRBD1 is a possible D gene (6 bases). The CDR3 spans 14 residues. Trimming stripped 6 bases from V and 6 bases from J, with 17 bases between. CDR3 sequence reads: CASSPGTSRPEAFF. CDR3 nucleotide sequence: TGTGCCAGCAGCCCCGGGACATCGCGGCCTGAAGCTTTCTTT.

The chain combines TRBV6-1 with TRBJ1-5; a weak D match, TRBD1 (6 bases). CDR1 and CDR2 from the germline V gene are MNHNS and SASEGT. The CDR3 sequence is 18 residues long. V dropped 0 bases and J dropped 8 bases, with 23 bases sitting between them. The chain's CDR3 is CASSEASTGWFNRKPQHF. CDR3 in DNA: TGTGCCAGCAGTGAAGCGTCCACAGGGTGGTTTAATAGGAAGCCCCAGCATTTT.

This clonotype was found many times. The limits of the CDR3 on the DNA are not certain, so only TCRdb's listed CDR3 is given. The J gene is TRBJ2-7, the V gene TRBV27; the table calls TRBD1, which could not be checked here. The CDR3 contains 14 residues when both ends are counted. CDR1 MNHEY and CDR2 SMNVEV come from the germline V gene (reference sequence). The CDR3 loop reads CASSSSDRHYEQYF.

This clonotype has more than one count but fewer than ten. One end of the junction fails to match germline, which may point to a read error. The V and J genes are TRBV10-3 and TRBJ1-5; D not certain. CDR1 ENHRY and CDR2 SYGVKD come from the germline V gene. The CDR3 runs 16 residues. CDR3: CAVSESLGLGNQPQHF. CDR3 nucleotide sequence: TGTGCCGTCAGTGAGTCTTTGGGTCTGGGCAATCAGCCCCAGCATTTT.

This rearrangement joins TRBV19 to TRBJ2-2, with D possibly called TRBD1 or TRBD2 (5 bases each). CDR1 and CDR2 (germline): LNHDA, SQIVND (reference sequence). V was shortened by 3 bases and J by 0 bases, with 11 bases between the two germline ends. The CDR3 is made up of 16 amino acids. DNA for the CDR3: TGTGCCAGTAGTATCCGGGACGGTGCGAACACCGGGGAGCTGTTTTTT. Protein product: CASSIRDGANTGELFF.

This clonotype has a count of ten or more. J is TRBJ2-7 and V is TRBV20-1; TRBD2 aligns across 9 bases. Trimming removed 2 bases from V and 4 bases from J; junction bases left unmatched: 27. Per germline, CDR1 DFQATT and CDR2 SNEGSKA (reference sequence). The CDR3 consists of 21 residues. CDR3 nucleotides: TGCAGTGCTAGAACCTCAGGGGCCGGTTTGACTAGCGGCAGGGCGGGTTACGAGCAGTACTTC. This translates into CSARTSGAGLTSGRAGYEQYF.

This clonotype turned up a few times. V is TRBV18 and J is TRBJ1-2; 11 bases are shared with TRBD1. Germline CDR1 is KGHSH and CDR2 is LQKENI. J gave up 13 bases and V 3 bases, and 1 base lay outside the gene matches. This CDR3 is 11 amino acids long. The CDR3 region has the DNA TGTGCCAGCTCACCCGGACAGGGGGCCACCTTC. Translation gives CASSPGQGATF.

This clonotype was seen repeatedly, ten times or more. This chain joins TRBV2 and TRBJ1-5; maybe TRBD1 (6 bases). V dropped 6 bases and J dropped 3 bases, with 12 bases sitting between them. This CDR3 region has 14 residues. The V gene's germline CDR1 is SNHLY and CDR2 FYNNEI. Written as DNA, the CDR3 is TGTGCCAGCAGGCTAACAGGGATCAATCAGCCCCAGCATTTT. It encodes CASRLTGINQPQHF.

This chain connects TRBV30 to TRBJ1-6; TRBD1 is a possible D gene (5 bases). Germline V gene lookup returns CDR1 GTSNPN and CDR2 SVGIG (reference sequence). V lost 0 bases to trimming and J lost 0 bases, with 12 bases between them. The CDR3 sequence is 17 residues long. The CDR3 region has the DNA TGTGCCTGGAGTGTACGGGCAGGGAGCTCCTATAATTCACCCCTCCACTTT. It codes for CAWSVRAGSSYNSPLHF.

The V gene is TRBV6-1, the J gene TRBJ1-2, with 7 bases lining up with TRBD1. CDR3 length: 16 residues. CDR1 and CDR2 from the germline V gene are MNHNS and SASEGT. Trimming removed 0 bases from V and 7 bases from J; junction bases left unmatched: 11. The CDR3, as DNA: TGTGCCAGCAGTGAAGCGCGGTGGCAGGGGGTTAGTGGCTACACCTTC. Protein: CASSEARWQGVSGYTF.